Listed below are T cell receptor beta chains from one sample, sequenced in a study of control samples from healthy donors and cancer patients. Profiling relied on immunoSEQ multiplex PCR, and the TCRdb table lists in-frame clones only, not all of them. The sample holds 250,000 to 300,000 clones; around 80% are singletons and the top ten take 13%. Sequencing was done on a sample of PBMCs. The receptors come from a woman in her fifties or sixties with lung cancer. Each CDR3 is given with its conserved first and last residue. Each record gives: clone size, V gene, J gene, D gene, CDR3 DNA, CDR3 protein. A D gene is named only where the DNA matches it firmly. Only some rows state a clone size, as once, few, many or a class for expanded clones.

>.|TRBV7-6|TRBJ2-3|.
TGTGCCAGCAGCCAAAGGGGGTCGGCAGATACGCAGTATTTT
CASSQRGSADTQYF
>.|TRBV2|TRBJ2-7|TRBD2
TGTGCCAGCAGTGGGACTAGCGGTGCTTCCTACGAGCAGTACTTC
CASSGTSGASYEQYF
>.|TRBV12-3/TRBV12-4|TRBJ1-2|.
TGTGCCAGCAGTTCGACAGCCAGCTATGGCTACACCTTC
CASSSTASYGYTF
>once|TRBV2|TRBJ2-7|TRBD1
TGTGCCAGCTCCTCGGGGACAGGGGTGCACGAGCAGTACTTC
CASSSGTGVHEQYF
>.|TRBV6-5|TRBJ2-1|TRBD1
TGTGCCAGCAGTTACTCGTTCGGGACAGGGAGCAATGAGCAGTTCTTC
CASSYSFGTGSNEQFF
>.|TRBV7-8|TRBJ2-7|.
TGTGCCAGCAGCTTAGCTAGCGCCTCCTACGAGCAGTACTTC
CASSLASASYEQYF
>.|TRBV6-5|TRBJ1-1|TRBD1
TGTGCCAGCAGTCCACCAGGGGGGGGAACTGAAGCTTTCTTT
CASSPPGGGTEAFF
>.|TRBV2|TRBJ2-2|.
TGTGCCAGCAGTGGAGGAACTAACACCGGGGAGCTGTTTTTT
CASSGGTNTGELFF
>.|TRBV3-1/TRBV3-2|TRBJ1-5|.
TGTGCCAGCAGCCAATACTACAATCAGCCCCAGCATTTT
CASSQYYNQPQHF
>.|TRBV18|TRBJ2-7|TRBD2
TGTGCCAGCTCACCACCGGGACTAGCGGGTTACGAGCAGTACTTC
CASSPPGLAGYEQYF
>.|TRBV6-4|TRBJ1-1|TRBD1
TGTGCCAGCAGTGACACAGACAGGGGGACTGAAGCTTTCTTT
CASSDTDRGTEAFF
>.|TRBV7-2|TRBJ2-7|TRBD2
TGTGCCAGCAGCAGAGCGGGAGTTGCCTACGAGCAGTACTTC
CASSRAGVAYEQYF
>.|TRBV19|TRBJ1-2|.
TGTGCCAGTAGTATGGAATACTATGGCTACACCTTC
CASSMEYYGYTF
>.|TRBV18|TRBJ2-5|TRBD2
TGTGCCAGCTCGGCTACGGGAGGGTCTCGGGAGACCCAGTACTTC
CASSATGGSRETQYF
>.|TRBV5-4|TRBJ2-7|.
TGTGCCAGCAGCTTAGGGTACGACGAGCAGTACTTC
CASSLGYDEQYF
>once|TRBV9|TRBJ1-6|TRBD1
TGTGCCAGCAGCGTCAGAGGGGGACAGGGAGGGGGAGATTCACCCCTCCACTTT
CASSVRGGQGGGDSPLHF
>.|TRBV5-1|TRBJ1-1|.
TGCGCCAGCAGAACAGACGGGGGGAGTCACACTGAAGCTTTCTTT
CASRTDGGSHTEAFF
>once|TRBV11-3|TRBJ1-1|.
TGTGCCAGCAGCTTAGAAACCGGAGGTGAAGCTTTCTTT
CASSLETGGEAFF
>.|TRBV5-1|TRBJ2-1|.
TGCGCCAGCAGCTGGGGCGGACAGGCGGAGGGTGAGCAGTTCTTC
CASSWGGQAEGEQFF
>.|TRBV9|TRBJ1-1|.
TGTGCCAGCAGCCCCCGCCTCATGAGAGAGACTGAAGCTTTCTTT
CASSPRLMRETEAFF
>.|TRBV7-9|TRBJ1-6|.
TGTGCCAGCAGCTTAATCGTGCTGAGCTCCTATAATTCACCCCTCCACTTT
CASSLIVLSSYNSPLHF
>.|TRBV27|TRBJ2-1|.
TGTGCCAGCAGTAAGGGAGGAACAAGCTCCTACAATGAGCAGTTCTTC
CASSKGGTSSYNEQFF
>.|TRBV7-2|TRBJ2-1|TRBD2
TGTGCCAGCAGCCCCAGCTTACTAGCGGGAGGGGCTGAGCAGTTCTTC
CASSPSLLAGGAEQFF
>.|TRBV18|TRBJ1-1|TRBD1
TGTGCCAGCTCACCACCGTCCAGGGGGACGCGGAACACTGAAGCTTTCTTT
CASSPPSRGTRNTEAFF
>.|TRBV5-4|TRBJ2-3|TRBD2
TGTGCCAGCAGCCAGCGGGGGGGACTGCAAGATACGCAGTATTTT
CASSQRGGLQDTQYF
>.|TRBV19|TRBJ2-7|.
TGTGCCAGTACCTCGGGTCTCGGAGGGGGTTCCTACGAGCAGTACTTC
CASTSGLGGGSYEQYF
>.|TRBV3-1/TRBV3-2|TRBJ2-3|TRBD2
TGTGCCAGCAGCCAAGGGGACTACACAGATACGCAGTATTTT
CASSQGDYTDTQYF
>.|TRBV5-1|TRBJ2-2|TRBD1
TGCGCCAGCAGACTGAGGACAGGGGGCGACGGGGAGCTGTTTTTT
CASRLRTGGDGELFF